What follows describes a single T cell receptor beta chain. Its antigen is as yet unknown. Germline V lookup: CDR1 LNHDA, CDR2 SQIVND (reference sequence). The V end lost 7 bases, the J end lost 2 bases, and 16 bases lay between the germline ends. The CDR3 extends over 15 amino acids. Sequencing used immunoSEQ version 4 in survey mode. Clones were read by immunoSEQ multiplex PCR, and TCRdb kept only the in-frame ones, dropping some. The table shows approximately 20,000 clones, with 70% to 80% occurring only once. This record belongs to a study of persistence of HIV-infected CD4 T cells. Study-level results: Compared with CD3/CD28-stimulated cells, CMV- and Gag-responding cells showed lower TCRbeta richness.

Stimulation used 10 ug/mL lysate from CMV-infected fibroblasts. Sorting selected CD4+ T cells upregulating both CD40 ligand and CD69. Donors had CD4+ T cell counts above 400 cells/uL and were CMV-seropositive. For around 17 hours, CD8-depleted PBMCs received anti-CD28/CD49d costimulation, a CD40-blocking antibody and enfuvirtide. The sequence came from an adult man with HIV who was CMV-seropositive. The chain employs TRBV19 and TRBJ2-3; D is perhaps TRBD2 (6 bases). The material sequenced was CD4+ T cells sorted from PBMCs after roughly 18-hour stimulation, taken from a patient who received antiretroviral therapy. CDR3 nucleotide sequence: TGTGCCAGTACGGGATCGGGGGTTGCCACAGATACGCAGTATTTT. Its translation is CASTGSGVATDTQYF.